These T cell receptor beta chains were read from a single sample in a study of T cell responses to AZD1222 COVID-19 vaccine. Data came from immunoSEQ multiplex PCR; TCRdb stores just in-frame clones and leaves some out. The profile shows around 69,000 clones, about 83% of them singletons. This material consisted of peripheral blood, taken on day 0 of AZD1222 vaccination. These receptors were taken from an adult in good health. CDR3s include the opening cysteine and the closing phenylalanine or tryptophan. Each record gives: clone size, D gene, V gene, J gene, CDR3 DNA, CDR3 protein. A D gene is named only where the DNA matches it firmly. Rows give clone size only sometimes, using once, few, many, or a class for an expanded clone.

>once|TRBD1|TRBV7-8|TRBJ2-2
TGTGCCAGCACCTTTTCGGGATGGGACAGCCCGGTCGGGGAGCTGTTTTTT
CASTFSGWDSPVGELFF
>NA|TRBD1|TRBV10-2|TRBJ1-4
TGCGCCAGCAGCCTGGGACAGGGGGAAAAACTGTTTTTT
CASSLGQGEKLFF
>large|TRBD1|TRBV2|TRBJ1-6
TGTGCCAGCAGTGAAGTGGCAGGGGGCTATTCACCCCTCCACTTT
CASSEVAGGYSPLHF
>once|NA|TRBV2|TRBJ1-6
TGTGCCAGCAAGGTGGGGTACCTCCCTAATTCACCCCTCCACTTT
CASKVGYLPNSPLHF
>NA|TRBD1|TRBV11-3|TRBJ2-7
TGTGCCAGCAGCGGACAGGGTTACGAGCAGTACTTC
CASSGQGYEQYF
>NA|NA|TRBV28|TRBJ2-2
TGTGCCAGCAGACCTACTGACACCGGGGAGCTGTTTTTT
CASRPTDTGELFF
>NA|NA|TRBV7-8|TRBJ1-6
TGTGCCAGCAGCCATTATAATTCACCCCTCCACTTT
CASSHYNSPLHF
>NA|NA|TRBV30|TRBJ2-7
TGTGCCTCGGACCGGAGGGACCCTGGGTTCTACGAGCAGTACTTC
CASDRRDPGFYEQYF
>NA|NA|TRBV9|TRBJ1-2
TGTGCCAGCAGCGTCCGGGACCTCCCTAACTATGGCTACACCTTC
CASSVRDLPNYGYTF
>NA|TRBD2|TRBV28|TRBJ2-5
TGTGCCAGCAGTTATCTAGCGGGGGGCCAAGAGACCCAGTACTTC
CASSYLAGGQETQYF
>NA|NA|TRBV19|TRBJ2-1
TGTGCCAGTAGTCCCCCGGACAGCAATGAGCAGTTCTTC
CASSPPDSNEQFF
>NA|NA|TRBV7-6|TRBJ2-1
TGTGCCAGCAGCTTAGTTTCTGGGACGCACAATGAGCAGTTCTTC
CASSLVSGTHNEQFF
>NA|TRBD1|TRBV2|TRBJ1-5
TGTGCCAGCAGTGAAGTGAGGCAGGGGGCAGGAGGTCAGCCCCAGCATTTT
CASSEVRQGAGGQPQHF
>NA|NA|TRBV19|TRBJ1-1
TGTGCCAGTAGTATAGGGCGGACTGAAGCTTTCTTT
CASSIGRTEAFF
>NA|NA|TRBV6-5|TRBJ2-7
TGTGCCACCAACGGGCCCTACGAGCAGTACTTC
CATNGPYEQYF
>NA|TRBD1|TRBV30|TRBJ2-1
TGTGCCTGGAGCCCGACAGGGTATGAGCAGTTCTTC
CAWSPTGYEQFF
>NA|NA|TRBV7-6|TRBJ1-5
TGTGCCAGCAGCGACAGTTTCAATCAGCCCCAGCATTTT
CASSDSFNQPQHF
>NA|TRBD2|TRBV4-1|TRBJ2-1
TGCGCCAGCAGCCAAACACTAGCGGGGGGCATGAGCTCCTACAATGAGCAGTTCTTC
CASSQTLAGGMSSYNEQFF
>NA|TRBD2|TRBV6-4|TRBJ2-1
TGTGCCAGCAGTCCCGGGACTAGCGGCTACAATGAGCAGTTCTTC
CASSPGTSGYNEQFF
>once|TRBD2|TRBV6-2/TRBV6-3|TRBJ2-1
TGTGCCAGCAGTTCCATGACTAGCGGGGCCTACAATGAGCAGTTCTTC
CASSSMTSGAYNEQFF
>NA|NA|TRBV5-8|TRBJ2-7
TGTGCCAGCAGCAGGAAAGGAGCGCGGTACTTC
CASSRKGARYF
>NA|NA|TRBV5-1|TRBJ2-7
TGCGCCAGCGGCGAGGGGGTTCCGAGTTACGAGCAGTACTTC
CASGEGVPSYEQYF
>NA|NA|TRBV5-1|TRBJ1-2
TGCGCCAGCAGCTTGTATCTACCCTCTAACTATGGCTACACCTTC
CASSLYLPSNYGYTF
>NA|NA|TRBV6-5|TRBJ2-7
TGTGCCAGCAATGGCCTCCCAGCGGCCTACGAGCAGTACTTC
CASNGLPAAYEQYF
>many|TRBD1|TRBV10-3|TRBJ1-5
TGTGCCATCAGTGAGTCGTACTCACGCGGAGGGGGCGCTGGCCAGCCCCAGCATTTT
CAISESYSRGGGAGQPQHF
>NA|TRBD1|TRBV27|TRBJ1-2
TGTGCCAGCAGTTTCGGCAGGGGGTACTATGGCTACACCTTC
CASSFGRGYYGYTF
>NA|NA|TRBV27|TRBJ2-7
TGTGCCAGCAGCTCCTACTTTTGGGGTGCTTTGGACGAGCAGTACTTC
CASSSYFWGALDEQYF
>NA|NA|TRBV6-5|TRBJ2-5
TGTGCCAGCACAGAAAACTTGCAAGAGACCCAGTACTTC
CASTENLQETQYF
>NA|NA|TRBV20-1|TRBJ1-1
TGCAGTGCTAGACAGGACACTGAAGCTTTCTTT
CSARQDTEAFF
>NA|NA|TRBV5-6|TRBJ2-7
TGTGCCAGCAGCTTTTCTGAAACCTACGAGCAGTACTTC
CASSFSETYEQYF
>NA|TRBD1|TRBV19|TRBJ2-1
TGTGCCAGTAGTTTGGACAGGGTGGCAGGTGAGCAGTTCTTC
CASSLDRVAGEQFF